Below, 27 T cell receptor beta chains from the same sample are listed, as sequenced in a study of blood T cell repertoires in COVID-19. Some clones are missing from TCRdb's copy, which holds only in-frame ones; the method was immunoSEQ multiplex PCR. The profile shows fewer than 200,000 clones, more than 80% of them singletons. The material sequenced was peripheral blood. All receptors derive from a woman aged 55-69 years with acute or convalescent COVID-19.

The rearrangement links TRBV27 to TRBJ2-1; 10 bases match TRBD2. Trimming at V came to 5 bases and at J to 12 bases, leaving 16 bases not matched to a gene. The CDR3 sequence is 16 residues long. Germline assignment: CDR1 MNHEY and CDR2 SMNVEV (reference sequence). The CDR3 coding sequence is TGTGCCAGCAGTCCGAAACTAGCGGGGATCGTCACGAGGCAGTTCTTC. This encodes CASSPKLAGIVTRQFF.

The chain combines TRBV27 with TRBJ2-5; 9 positions match TRBD2. Germline trimming cut 1 base from V and 5 bases from J; bases unmatched to any gene: 8. Germline V CDR1 and CDR2: MNHEY, SMNVEV (reference sequence). CDR3 length equals 16 residues. The CDR3 region has the DNA TGTGCCAGCAGTTTATTAGGCGGGAGGGCCGCTGAGACCCAGTACTTC. The encoded protein is CASSLLGGRAAETQYF.

This chain links TRBV6-5 with TRBJ2-7; TRBD1 matches at 7 bases. The CDR3 runs 15 residues. CDR1 and CDR2 from the germline V gene are MNHEY and SVGAGI. Trimming removed 8 bases from V and 0 bases from J; junction bases left unmatched: 10. For the CDR3, the DNA is TGTGCCAGCCGGCGGACAGGACAGTCCTCCTACGAGCAGTACTTC. It encodes CASRRTGQSSYEQYF.

This chain uses TRBV6-5 with TRBJ1-2; 7 bases agree with TRBD1. Per the germline V gene, CDR1 is MNHEY and CDR2 is SVGAGI. This CDR3 contains 14 residues. Trimming took 6 bases from V and 2 from J; bases not matched to a gene: 6. CDR3 sequence reads: CASRDKTGNYGYTF. The DNA of the CDR3 is TGTGCCAGCAGGGATAAGACAGGGAACTATGGCTACACCTTC.

The rearrangement uses TRBV7-8 and TRBJ1-1; D gene ambiguous. The CDR3 spans 13 residues. Trimming stripped 2 bases from V and 4 bases from J, with 8 bases between. Germline V gene sequence: CDR1 SGHVS, CDR2 FQNEAQ. The CDR3 is CASSLINPTEAFF. CDR3 sequence (DNA): TGTGCCAGCAGCTTAATCAATCCCACTGAAGCTTTCTTT.

The genes are TRBV19 and TRBJ2-2, with D unclear. The germline V gene encodes CDR1 LNHDA and CDR2 SQIVND (reference sequence). V lost 3 bases to trimming and J lost 5 bases, with 10 bases between them. The CDR3 consists of 14 residues. CDR3 nucleotide sequence: TGTGCCAGTAGTATGGGCTACCGGACCGGGGAGCTGTTTTTT. It encodes CASSMGYRTGELFF.

This clone was seen just once. The genes are TRBV5-1 and TRBJ2-2; D may be TRBD2 (5 bases). CDR1 and CDR2 (germline): SGHRS, YFSETQ. CDR3 length equals 15 residues. Trimming stripped 4 bases from V and 0 bases from J, with 10 bases between. This chain's CDR3 is CASSEDSSNTGELFF. Here the CDR3 DNA reads TGCGCCAGCAGCGAGGACTCTTCGAACACCGGGGAGCTGTTTTTT.

The chain recombines TRBV7-9 with TRBJ2-5, with a tentative D call TRBD2 (6 bases). The CDR3 consists of 15 residues. Germline V gene sequence: CDR1 SEHNR, CDR2 FQNEAQ (reference sequence). Trimming took off 2 bases at V and 5 bases at J, with 15 bases between the two ends. The DNA for the CDR3 is TGTGCCAGCAGCTTAAAACGAAGAGGAGGGGAGACCCAGTACTTC. Protein sequence: CASSLKRRGGETQYF.

The rearrangement joins TRBV11-2 to TRBJ2-7; the D gene is possibly TRBD2 (6 bases). This CDR3 is built from 15 residues. The V gene's germline CDR1 is SGHAT and CDR2 FQNNGV. The V gene lost 5 bases and the J gene lost 6 bases, with 20 bases spanning the gap. The CDR3, as DNA: TGTGCCAGCAGCACCTTTCGGGGGAGCGCCGGCGAGCAGTACTTC. It is translated as CASSTFRGSAGEQYF.

CDR3 in DNA: TGTGCCAGCAGTTTACAGGGGGAAGCGGTTAATTCACCCCTCCACTTT. This codes for CASSLQGEAVNSPLHF. The genes are TRBV2 and TRBJ1-6, with 8 bases fitting TRBD1. CDR1 and CDR2 from the germline V gene are SNHLY and FYNNEI. The CDR3 is 16 residues long. With 5 bases clipped from V and 6 bases from J, the junction kept 9 bases outside the gene matches.

The chain carries TRBV28 and TRBJ1-4; 9 nucleotides agree with TRBD1. Losses at the gene ends were 6 bases for V and 16 bases for J; bases not matched to a gene: 9. The CDR3 contains 12 residues. Germline V gene lookup returns CDR1 MDHEN and CDR2 SYDVKM. CDR3 DNA sequence: TGTGCCAGCAGATCACTCCGGGACAGGGAGTTTTTT. It codes for CASRSLRDREFF.

The chain uses TRBV15 and TRBJ2-3; 8 nucleotides line up with TRBD2. Germline CDR1 reads LNHNV; CDR2 reads YYDKDF (reference sequence). The junction had 10 bases not matched to a gene; V was cut back by 3 bases and J by 5 bases. The CDR3 is 16 residues long. The CDR3 DNA reads TGTGCCACCAGCAGGGAAAGCGGGAGTGGTAAAGATACGCAGTATTTT. The encoded protein is CATSRESGSGKDTQYF.

The chain couples TRBV6-5 to TRBJ2-7, with D unresolved. This CDR3 is built from 13 residues. The V and J ends lost 7 bases and 3 bases respectively, with 13 bases between them. Germline V lookup: CDR1 MNHEY, CDR2 SVGAGI. CDR3 loop: CASNLELHYEQYF. The DNA for the CDR3 is TGTGCCAGCAATCTTGAGCTGCACTACGAGCAGTACTTC.

This clone was picked up one time. Written as DNA, the CDR3 is TGTGCCAGCAGTTACTCGTCGGCTAACTATGGCTACACCTTC. Translated, it gives CASSYSSANYGYTF. The rearrangement uses TRBV6-6 and TRBJ1-2; D is unresolved. CDR1 is MNHNY and CDR2 is SVGAGI in the germline V gene (reference sequence). V gave up 0 bases and J gave up 0 bases, with 5 bases separating them. The CDR3 totals 14 residues.

This clone showed up just once. The gene calls are TRBV11-2 and TRBJ2-7; TRBD2 aligns across 9 bases. With V trimmed by 6 bases and J by 0 bases, 3 bases remained unmatched. The CDR3 consists of 14 residues. Germline CDR1 reads SGHAT; CDR2 reads FQNNGV. This CDR3 is CASSRTSVSYEQYF. The CDR3 nucleotides are TGTGCCAGCAGTCGGACTAGCGTCTCCTACGAGCAGTACTTC.

This rearrangement joins TRBV5-1 to TRBJ1-2, with unresolved D. V lost 0 bases and J 6 bases, leaving 6 bases between the germline ends. CDR1 is SGHRS and CDR2 is YFSETQ in the germline V gene. The CDR3 contains 12 residues. The chain's CDR3 is CASSLVGDGYTF. CDR3 sequence (DNA): TGCGCCAGCAGCTTGGTCGGGGATGGCTACACCTTC. Variable domain in full (rest from reference TRBV5-1 and TRBJ1-2): KAGVTQTPRYLIKTRGQQVTLSCSPISGHRSVSWYQQTPGQGLQFLFEYFSETQRNKGNFPGRFSGRQFSNSRSEMNVSTLELGDSALYLCASSLVGDGYTFGSGTRLTVV.

V gene TRBV10-3 combines with J gene TRBJ2-1; D is perhaps TRBD2 (6 bases). Germline values: CDR1 ENHRY, CDR2 SYGVKD. This CDR3 region has 16 residues. V lost 1 base and J lost 1, with 11 bases in between. The chain's CDR3 is CAISELSSESYNEQFF. The CDR3 DNA is TGTGCCATCAGTGAGTTGTCTAGCGAGTCCTACAATGAGCAGTTCTTC.

CDR3 nucleotide sequence: TGCGCCAGCAGCTCGGAGGGACAGGGGAGCGTAGGTGGCTACACCTTC. Its protein is CASSSEGQGSVGGYTF. The rearrangement links TRBV5-1 to TRBJ1-2, with 10 bases matching TRBD1. The CDR3 is made up of 16 amino acids. Germline V gene lookup returns CDR1 SGHRS and CDR2 YFSETQ. J gave up 7 bases and V 3 bases, and 12 bases lay outside the gene matches.

The J gene is TRBJ2-3, the V gene TRBV4-2; D ambiguous. Trimming shortened V by 5 bases and J by 3 bases, and 3 bases separated the two germline ends. Germline assignment: CDR1 LGHNA and CDR2 YNFKEQ. This CDR3 is 11 amino acids long. CDR3 loop: CASSTTDTQYF. The CDR3 region has the DNA TGTGCCAGCAGCACTACAGATACGCAGTATTTT.

The chain is built from TRBV13 and TRBJ1-2; maybe TRBD1 (5 bases). CDR3 length: 15 amino acids. V was pared by 6 bases and J by 1 base, with 15 bases between. Germline V gene data show CDR1 as PRHDT and CDR2 as FYEKMQ (reference sequence). The CDR3 is CASSRTRGGNYGYTF. The CDR3 DNA sequence: TGTGCCAGCAGTCGGACCCGCGGGGGTAACTATGGCTACACCTTC.

This clone came up once. The chain is built from TRBV3-1 (or the pseudogene TRBV3-2) and TRBJ1-4; 7 positions match TRBD1. Looked up from germline, CDR1 is LGHDT and CDR2 is YNNKEL (reference sequence). V lost 1 base to trimming and J lost 7 bases; unmatched junction nucleotides: 6. The CDR3 covers 15 residues. The CDR3 coding sequence is TGTGCCAGCAGCCAAGGAGGGGGCAATAGTGAAAAACTGTTTTTT. It codes for CASSQGGGNSEKLFF.

This chain uses TRBV5-1 with TRBJ2-3, with D perhaps matching TRBD1 (5 bases). Between the trimmed V and J ends, which lost 6 bases and 5 bases, there was a span of 10 bases. This CDR3 region has 12 residues. Per germline, CDR1 SGHRS and CDR2 YFSETQ. CDR3 nucleotides: TGCGCCAGCAATCTGGGGCAAGATACGCAGTATTTT. Protein: CASNLGQDTQYF.

DNA for the CDR3: TGTGCCACCTCTACAGGGGGTTGGCAGCCCCAGCATTTT. Translated: CATSTGGWQPQHF. The chain carries TRBV24-1 and TRBJ1-5; 8 bases line up with TRBD1. V lost 9 bases, J lost 7 bases, and 7 bases stayed unmatched. The CDR3 spans 13 residues. Germline lookup yields CDR1 KGHDR and CDR2 SFDVKD.

The rearrangement links TRBV24-1 to TRBJ1-1; 9 bases agree with TRBD1. The CDR3 has 14 amino acids. The trim removed 9 bases at V and 1 base at J, leaving 5 bases unmatched. The germline gives CDR1 KGHDR, CDR2 SFDVKD. The CDR3 DNA is TGTGCCACCGCGGCGGGACAGGGGAACACTGAAGCTTTCTTT. This encodes CATAAGQGNTEAFF.

The chain employs TRBV15 and TRBJ2-3; the match to TRBD2 covers 9 bases. Germline CDR1 is LNHNV and CDR2 is YYDKDF (reference sequence). The V gene end was trimmed by 7 bases and the J gene end by 2 bases; junction bases not matched to a gene: 1. This CDR3 has 13 residues. The CDR3 sequence is CATTSGTTDTQYF. The CDR3 DNA is TGTGCCACCACTAGCGGGACCACAGATACGCAGTATTTT.

This clone occurred once. The V gene is TRBV9, the J gene TRBJ2-3, with D perhaps TRBD2 (6 bases). The V gene lost 0 bases and the J gene lost 2 bases, with 10 bases spanning the gap. This CDR3 contains 15 residues. The V gene's germline CDR1 is SGDLS and CDR2 YYNGEE. This CDR3 reads CASSVGGDNTDTQYF. The CDR3 DNA sequence: TGTGCCAGCAGCGTAGGCGGGGATAACACAGATACGCAGTATTTT.

This clone was seen only once. The chain is built from TRBV21-1 and TRBJ2-4; TRBD1 is taken as the D call from the table, unchecked against the DNA. TRBV21-1 is annotated as a pseudogene. This CDR3 region has 14 residues. The CDR3, as DNA: TGTGCCACAACAGGGGTTAGGGCCAAAAACATTCAGTACTTC. The encoded protein is CATTGVRAKNIQYF.